Sequencing of this T cell receptor beta chain was carried out in a study of T cell changes during pregnancy in multiple sclerosis. V lost 5 bases to trimming and J lost 0 bases; unmatched junction nucleotides: 9. CDR1 is MDHEN and CDR2 is SYDVKM in the germline V gene. This CDR3 region has 17 residues. The assay was immunoSEQ multiplex PCR, and TCRdb's table has in-frame clones only and misses some. Here the sample spans about 40,000 clones, roughly 88% being singletons. The V call is TRBV28, the J call TRBJ2-7; TRBD1 agrees at 11 bases. This receptor was taken from a female donor in good health, enrolled as a control in a pregnancy study. This specimen was peripheral blood, taken in the first trimester of pregnancy. The CDR3 sequence: CASSGVGTGGNSYEQYF. In DNA, the CDR3 is TGTGCCAGCAGTGGGGTTGGGACAGGGGGTAACTCCTACGAGCAGTACTTC.